Presented here are 12 T cell receptor beta chains from one specimen sequenced in a study of shared clonotypes between healthy human individuals. Sequencing was performed with immunoSEQ multiplex PCR; in TCRdb, only in-frame clones are kept and a portion is missing. The table has under 1,100,000 clones, more than 75% seen once; the top ten hold more than 0.55%. The sample comprised memory CD4+ T cells from PBMCs. Subset: CD45RA-negative fraction. Source of these receptors: a man in his late teens or twenties in good health. Some clones in this sample may be carry-over from other donors' samples.

This clone was recorded a few times. The V gene is TRBV29-1, the J gene TRBJ1-1; D might be TRBD1 (5 bases). Trimming took 5 bases from V and 3 from J, leaving 10 bases between them. Germline V gene data show CDR1 as SQVTM and CDR2 as ANQGSEA. This CDR3 has 12 residues. The CDR3 reads CSVPQGHTEAFF. CDR3 nucleotides: TGCAGCGTTCCTCAGGGACACACTGAAGCTTTCTTT.

The chain recombines TRBV9 with TRBJ2-2; 9 bases are a match to TRBD2. The CDR3 has 16 amino acids. Losses at the gene ends were 1 base for V and 4 bases for J; bases not matched to a gene: 5. Germline V CDR1 and CDR2: SGDLS, YYNGEE. CDR3 loop: CASSVSSGRVTGELFF. Here the CDR3 DNA reads TGTGCCAGCAGCGTAAGTAGCGGGAGAGTCACCGGGGAGCTGTTTTTT.

V gene TRBV9 combines with J gene TRBJ1-1; 7 bases are shared with TRBD1. After removal of 3 bases from V and 0 bases from J, the junction contained 8 bases not matched to a gene. This CDR3 region has 16 residues. CDR1 and CDR2 (germline): SGDLS, YYNGEE. CDR3 loop: CASSGSPGTVNTEAFF. The CDR3 DNA is TGTGCCAGCAGCGGGAGCCCCGGGACAGTGAACACTGAAGCTTTCTTT. Full variable domain (missing parts from reference TRBV9 and TRBJ1-1): DSGVTQTPKHLITATGQRVTLRCSPRSGDLSVYWYQQSLDQGLQFLIQYYNGEERAKGNILERFSAQQFPDLHSELNLSSLELGDSALYFCASSGSPGTVNTEAFFGQGTRLTVV.

This clone has a count of ten or more. Given the absence of the conserved phenylalanine or tryptophan at the CDR3 end, a read error is likely. The DNA is omitted, as the CDR3 cannot be located on it reliably, and the CDR3 follows TCRdb's listing. V usage is TRBV30 and J usage is TRBJ1-1. The CDR3 extends over 9 residues, inclusive of both ends. CDR1 and CDR2 from the germline V gene are GTSNPN and SVGIG (reference sequence). The CDR3 sequence: CAWIGRGGI.

The chain combines TRBV4-1 with TRBJ2-4, with 9 bases identical to TRBD1. V was clipped by 1 base and J by 0 bases; unmatched bases: 19. Germline CDR1 reads MGHRA; CDR2 reads YSYEKL. The length of the CDR3 is 22 residues. Here the CDR3 reads CASSQGLMSGQGSMGAKNIQYF. The CDR3 DNA follows: TGCGCCAGCAGCCAAGGCCTGATGTCGGGACAGGGTAGTATGGGAGCCAAAAACATTCAGTACTTC.

The chain joins TRBV7-2 to TRBJ1-4; 8 bases line up with TRBD1. The CDR3 extends over 15 amino acids. The germline CDR1 and CDR2 sequences are SGHTA and FQGNSA. Unmatched junction bases numbered 7, after V lost 5 bases and J lost 5 bases. Here the CDR3 reads CASSGRGQLNEKLFF. CDR3 DNA sequence: TGTGCCAGCAGCGGCAGGGGGCAGCTGAATGAAAAACTGTTTTTT.

The chain has TRBV5-1 and TRBJ2-7; 8 bases match TRBD1. Germline V gene lookup returns CDR1 SGHRS and CDR2 YFSETQ. The CDR3 runs to 15 residues. V dropped 0 bases and J dropped 2; count of bases not matched to a gene: 4. In nucleotides, the CDR3 is TGCGCCAGCAGCTTGGCGACAGGGGTCACCTACGAGCAGTACTTC. Its protein product is CASSLATGVTYEQYF.

The chain is built from TRBV25-1 and TRBJ2-1; a possible D gene is TRBD2 (5 bases). Deletions cut 9 bases from V and 1 base from J, with 10 bases between. CDR3 length: 13 amino acids. The germline V gene encodes CDR1 MGHDK and CDR2 SYGVNS. This CDR3 is CASSRGSYNEQFF. CDR3 DNA: TGTGCCAGTTCCCGAGGGTCCTACAATGAGCAGTTCTTC.

The V call is TRBV19, the J call TRBJ1-1; D may be TRBD1 (6 bases). CDR1 is LNHDA and CDR2 is SQIVND in the germline V gene (reference sequence). The CDR3 sequence is 13 residues long. The V gene lost 6 bases and the J gene lost 1 base, with 9 bases spanning the gap. CDR3 sequence (DNA): TGTGCCAGTAGCAGGGGCAGGAACACTGAAGCTTTCTTT. Translated, it gives CASSRGRNTEAFF.

The rearrangement links TRBV6-5 to TRBJ2-1, with TRBD1 matching over 8 bases. The CDR3 extends over 13 amino acids. After removal of 4 bases from V and 9 bases from J, the junction contained 5 bases not matched to a gene. The germline CDR1 and CDR2 sequences are MNHEY and SVGAGI. DNA of the CDR3: TGTGCCAGCAGTTCAACAACAGGGGGTGAGCAGTTCTTC. This translates into CASSSTTGGEQFF.

The chain recombines TRBV30 with TRBJ1-5, with 10 positions matching TRBD1. The CDR3 extends over 15 amino acids. The V and J ends lost 1 base and 10 bases, in that order; junction bases with no gene match: 10. Looked up from germline, CDR1 is GTSNPN and CDR2 is SVGIG (reference sequence). The CDR3 DNA sequence: TGTGCCTGGAGTGAAACCGGGACAGGGGATCGCCCCCAGCATTTT. Translation: CAWSETGTGDRPQHF.

This clone was seen a few times. The chain joins TRBV5-1 to TRBJ1-2, with unresolved D. Trimming took 7 bases from V and 4 from J, leaving 14 bases between them. The CDR3 has 13 residues. The germline V gene encodes CDR1 SGHRS and CDR2 YFSETQ. CDR3 nucleotide sequence: TGCGCCAGCTCGGTCAGCCCAAGCTATGGCTACACCTTC. Translated: CASSVSPSYGYTF.